These 6 T cell receptor beta chains came from one sample sequenced in a study of T cell responses to AZD1222 COVID-19 vaccine. Clones were read by immunoSEQ multiplex PCR, and TCRdb kept only the in-frame ones, dropping some. The sample holds 150,000 to 200,000 clones; less than 95% are singletons and the top ten take less than 3%. The starting material was peripheral blood, obtained on day 0 of AZD1222 vaccination. The receptors here all came from an adult in good health.

The genes are TRBV3-1 (or the pseudogene TRBV3-2) and TRBJ2-7, with TRBD1 matching over 8 bases. Germline assignment: CDR1 LGHDT and CDR2 YNNKEL (reference sequence). This CDR3 region has 14 residues. The trim removed 2 bases at V and 8 bases at J, leaving 8 bases unmatched. The CDR3 spells CASSQLLGQGKQYF. The CDR3 bases are TGTGCCAGCAGCCAACTACTCGGACAGGGAAAGCAGTACTTC.

In DNA, the CDR3 is TGTGCCAGCAGCCACCCCGGGGTCGGAGAGACCCAGTACTTC. It yields the protein CASSHPGVGETQYF. The V and J genes are TRBV14 and TRBJ2-5, with TRBD2 as a possible D gene (5 bases). Trimming removed 3 bases from V and 4 bases from J, with 12 bases in between. The CDR3 length is 14 residues. CDR1 is SGHDN and CDR2 is FVKESK in the germline V gene. The complete variable domain, with remaining parts taken from reference TRBV14 and TRBJ2-5, reads EAGVTQFPSHSVIEKGQTVTLRCDPISGHDNLYWYRRVMGKEIKFLLHFVKESKQDESGMPNNRFLAERTGGTYSTLKVQPAELEDSGVYFCASSHPGVGETQYFGPGTRLLVL.

This chain connects TRBV5-4 to TRBJ2-2; D remains ambiguous. The CDR3 has 12 residues. V was clipped by 4 bases and J by 8 bases, with 9 bases between them. The germline CDR1 and CDR2 sequences are SGHNT and YYREEE (reference sequence). The CDR3 loop is CASSTAMGELFF. CDR3 sequence (DNA): TGTGCCAGCAGCACGGCGATGGGGGAGCTGTTTTTT. Variable domain in full (rest from reference TRBV5-4 and TRBJ2-2): ETGVTQSPTHLIKTRGQQVTLRCSSQSGHNTVSWYQQALGQGPQFIFQYYREEENGRGNFPPRFSGLQFPNYSSELNVNALELDDSALYLCASSTAMGELFFGEGSRLTVL.

This clone has more than one count but fewer than ten. At the DNA level, this CDR3 is encoded by other sequences in the same sample as well. J is TRBJ1-1 and V is TRBV7-3; unclear D gene. In germline, CDR1 is SGHTA, CDR2 FQGTGA. Trimming stripped 1 base from V and 1 base from J, with 4 bases between. CDR3 length: 13 residues. CDR3 amino acids: CASSLSQNTEAFF. The CDR3 DNA reads TGTGCCAGCAGCTTAAGCCAGAACACTGAAGCTTTCTTT.

The gene calls are TRBV6-5 and TRBJ2-7; D may be TRBD1 (5 bases). V lost 4 bases to trimming and J lost 2 bases, with 9 bases between them. This CDR3 contains 13 residues. CDR1 is MNHEY and CDR2 is SVGAGI in the germline V gene. For the CDR3, the DNA is TGTGCCAGCAGTTCACCAGGGACCTACGAGCAGTACTTC. Protein product: CASSSPGTYEQYF.

The chain employs TRBV10-3 and TRBJ1-1, with D unresolved. This CDR3 comprises 13 residues. The germline CDR1 and CDR2 sequences are ENHRY and SYGVKD. Trimming took off 3 bases at V and 1 base at J, with 6 bases between the two ends. The CDR3 DNA follows: TGTGCCATCAGTGAATGGGCGAACACTGAAGCTTTCTTT. Translation: CAISEWANTEAFF.